This entry describes one TCR beta chain. The second PCR ran about 7 to 12 cycles with a sample-barcoded 5' primer and J-beta primers. Each CDR3 protein is one row after TCRdb ran MiXCR on the 5' RACE reads. The sample has around 800,000 distinct CDR3 sequences; roughly 24% are singletons. These data originate in a study of blood T cells in healthy people across ages. From germline, CDR1 is SGHRS and CDR2 YFSETQ. The germline V and J ends were trimmed by 4 bases and 0 bases, with 14 bases remaining between them. This CDR3 region has 16 residues. The sample also formed part of further work on T cells of mothers and their children. In that study: Each mother gave over 9.5 million TCR beta CDR3 reads; each child, approximately 3.3 million.

The chain joins TRBV5-1 to TRBJ2-4; D possibly corresponds to TRBD2 (6 bases). The sequence derives from a boy younger than 18 in good health. What was sequenced was blood. In nucleotides, the CDR3 is TGCGCCAGCAGCGTAAATTCGGGACTAGCCAAAAACATTCAGTACTTC. Translated: CASSVNSGLAKNIQYF. The whole variable domain, remainder taken from reference TRBV5-1 and TRBJ2-4, is KAGVTQTPRYLIKTRGQQVTLSCSPISGHRSVSWYQQTPGQGLQFLFEYFSETQRNKGNFPGRFSGRQFSNSRSEMNVSTLELGDSALYLCASSVNSGLAKNIQYFGAGTRLSVL.